The source of this TCR beta chain is a study of T cells in Graves' hyperthyroidism and ophthalmopathy. Study observations and caveats: For ophthalmopathy, model prediction preceded onset by a median about 6.2 months. Clonotypes that were expanded in thyroid above 0.001 mostly appeared in blood too.

This clonotype was observed many times. Its target is not known. What was amplified from RNA transcripts were TCR beta CDR3 regions. The primer set for the first-round RT-PCR of the TCR CDR3 was HTBI. TCRdb recomputed calls from the multiplex PCR reads with MiXCR, one row per CDR3 protein. The sample holds hundreds of thousands of distinct CDR3 sequences, 15% to 20% seen once. The sequencing sample was made of blood. This clonotype was obtained from a woman aged 55-75 years with Graves' ophthalmopathy.

CDR3 amino acids: CASSYPDRGLIKTQYF. The DNA for the CDR3 is TGTGCCAGCAGCTACCCCGACAGGGGGCTCATAAAGACCCAGTACTTC. The chain carries TRBV7-9 and TRBJ2-5; 10 nucleotides align to TRBD1. J was trimmed by 6 bases and V by 4 bases; bases with no gene match: 11. Germline CDR1 reads SEHNR; CDR2 reads FQNEAQ (reference sequence). This CDR3 spans 16 amino acids. The whole variable domain, filled in from reference TRBV7-9 and TRBJ2-5, reads DTGVSQNPRHKITKRGQNVTFRCDPISEHNRLYWYRQTLGQGPEFLTYFQNEAQLEKSRLLSDRFSAERPKGSFSTLEIQRTEQGDSAMYLCASSYPDRGLIKTQYFGPGTRLLVL.